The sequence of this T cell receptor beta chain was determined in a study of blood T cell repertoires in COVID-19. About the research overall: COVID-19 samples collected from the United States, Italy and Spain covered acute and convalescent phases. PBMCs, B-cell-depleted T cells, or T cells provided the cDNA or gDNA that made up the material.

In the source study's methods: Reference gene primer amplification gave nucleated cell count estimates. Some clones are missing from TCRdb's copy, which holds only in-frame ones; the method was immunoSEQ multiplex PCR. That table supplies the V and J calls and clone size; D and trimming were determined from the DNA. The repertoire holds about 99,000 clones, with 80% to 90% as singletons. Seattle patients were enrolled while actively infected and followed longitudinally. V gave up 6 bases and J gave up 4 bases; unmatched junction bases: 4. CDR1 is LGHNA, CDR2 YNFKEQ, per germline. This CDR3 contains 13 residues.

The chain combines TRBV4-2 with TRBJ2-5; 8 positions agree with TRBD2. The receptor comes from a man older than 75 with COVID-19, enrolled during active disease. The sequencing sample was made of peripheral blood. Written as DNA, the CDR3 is TGTGCCAGCAGGGCCGGGGGGGCAGAGACCCAGTACTTC. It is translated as CASRAGGAETQYF.